One sample yielded the 14 T cell receptor beta chains listed below, sequenced in a study of CD8+ T cells in alopecia areata. Extraction of RNA preceded its reverse transcription into cDNA, which served as the sequencing template. The repertoire was sequenced with immunoSEQ multiplex PCR; TCRdb's copy has only in-frame clones and lacks some. The sample contains about 5,900 clones, none of them singletons. Noted time point: mouse skin 6 weeks after grafting, around onset of hair loss. The sample in question was skin, obtained at week 6. Receptors were obtained from a C3H/HeJ mouse with alopecia areata. MHC haplotype of the strain: H2-k.

With regard to this clone: Mouse gene names apply. Read coverage stops 4 residues before the CDR3 terminus; the germline J gene supplies the remainder. The chain combines TRBV29 with TRBJ2-7; possible D gene TRBD1, 6 bases. This CDR3 has 13 residues. V was shortened by 6 bases and J by 3 bases, with 12 bases between the two germline ends. Per the germline V gene, CDR1 is MSHET and CDR2 is SYDVDS. The CDR3 bases that were read are TGTGCTAGCAGGCGGGACAAAAACTAT. Amino acid sequence: CASRRDKNY. The CDR3 in full is CASRRDKNYEQYF.

This clone was seen a few times. These gene names are mouse names. The read falls 4 residues short of the CDR3 end, and the missing part is taken from the germline J gene. The V and J genes are TRBV13-3 and TRBJ1-1; possibly TRBD1 for D (5 bases). In germline, CDR1 is NNHDY, CDR2 SYVADS. The CDR3 totals 12 residues. CDR3 sequence: CASSPSGTEVFF. The CDR3 DNA, read in part, is TGTGCCAGCAGTCCTTCAGGGACA.

Details on this clone: Genes and germline come from the mouse. The read stops 4 residues short of the end of the CDR3; the missing end is completed from the germline J gene. This chain joins TRBV19 and TRBJ2-1; D perhaps matches TRBD1 (7 bases). The CDR3 sequence is 14 residues long. Looked up from germline, CDR1 is FNHDT and CDR2 is SITEND (reference sequence). Partial CDR3 DNA: TGTGCCAGCAGTATGGAGGGGGCGCGAGCT. It translates to CASSMEGARA. The full CDR3 reads CASSMEGARAEQFF.

In its sample, this clone is medium-sized (0.01 to 0.1%). Gene names are mouse gene names. The read ends 4 residues early relative to the CDR3; the germline J gene fills the gap. The J gene is TRBJ2-1, the V gene TRBV1, with D maybe TRBD1 (6 bases). There are 16 residues in the CDR3. In germline, CDR1 is NSQYPW, CDR2 LRSPGD (reference sequence). Trimming removed 0 bases at V and 1 base at J, with 10 bases between. The sequenced part of the CDR3 DNA is TGCACCTGCAGTGCAGATCTAACAGGGAACTATGCT. It yields the protein CTCSADLTGNYA. The full CDR3 protein is CTCSADLTGNYAEQFF.

On this clone itself: The gene symbols are mouse symbols. Read coverage stops 4 residues before the CDR3 terminus; the germline J gene supplies the remainder. The chain couples TRBV19 to TRBJ1-1; TRBD1 matches 8 bases. The CDR3 sequence is 14 residues long. Germline CDR1 FNHDT, CDR2 SITEND (reference sequence). V shed 2 bases, J shed 1 base, and the junction held 1 base outside the gene matches. The CDR3 bases that were read are TGTGCCAGCAGTATGGACAGGGCGAACACA. Protein sequence: CASSMDRANT. The whole CDR3 region reads CASSMDRANTEVFF. Full variable domain (rest looked up from reference TRBV19 and TRBJ1-1): GGIITQTPKFLIGQEGQKLTLKCQQNFNHDTMYWYRQDSGKGLRLIYYSITENDLQKGDLSEGYDASREKKSSFSLTVTSAQKNEMAVFLCASSMDRANTEVFFGKGTRLTVV.

This clone was recorded at least ten times. The genes are named according to mouse. Incomplete CDR3 DNA: TGTGCCAGCAATGACTGGGGGGGGTAT. It codes for CASNDWGGY. The full CDR3 protein reads CASNDWGGYEQYF. This chain links TRBV13-3 with TRBJ2-7; 11 bases fit TRBD2. The read terminates 4 residues ahead of where the CDR3 ends, so the germline J gene completes it. The germline V gene encodes CDR1 NNHDY and CDR2 SYVADS. This CDR3 has 13 residues.

The sample holds a few counts of this clone. A junction boundary mismatches the germline segment, possibly from a read error. The gene names given are mouse names. The CDR3 is cut off 4 residues early in the read; its end comes from the germline J gene. This sequence joins TRBV1 and TRBJ2-4, with a tentative D call TRBD1 (6 bases). CDR3 length: 15 amino acids. Germline V lookup: CDR1 NSQYPW, CDR2 LRSPGD (reference sequence). The covered CDR3 bases are TGCACCTGCAGTGCAGACAGGGGTAGTCGAAAC. It encodes CTCSADRGSRN. The whole CDR3 sequence is CTCSADRGSRNTLYF.

This clone occurred many times. Gene names refer to mouse genes. With the read ending 4 residues before the CDR3 end, the germline J gene is used to fill in that end. The rearrangement joins TRBV14 to TRBJ2-5; TRBD2 agrees at 10 bases. CDR1 and CDR2 (germline): SGHDT, FRDEAV. The CDR3 has 15 amino acids. The chain's CDR3 is CASSPTGGDEDTQYF. The sequenced CDR3 bases are TGTGCCAGCAGCCCCACTGGGGGGGACGAAGAC.

The sample holds many counts of this clone. Gene labels here are mouse ones. The sequenced fragment ends 4 residues before the CDR3 boundary, so the rest is inferred from the germline J gene. The chain combines TRBV16 with TRBJ1-1, with TRBD1 matching over 12 bases. The length of the CDR3 is 16 residues. V lost 5 bases, J lost 0 bases, and 4 bases stayed unmatched. From germline, CDR1 is SGHSA and CDR2 FRNQAP. CDR3 amino acids: CASSARDRGPNTEVFF. The sequenced part of the CDR3 DNA is TGTGCAAGCAGCGCCCGGGACAGGGGGCCAAACACA.

The sample holds a few counts of this clone. The germline and genes are mouse ones. The read terminates 4 residues ahead of where the CDR3 ends, so the germline J gene completes it. The chain has TRBV29 and TRBJ2-1; a weak D match, TRBD2 (6 bases). CDR3 length: 12 amino acids. Per germline, CDR1 MSHET and CDR2 SYDVDS. V shed 8 bases and J shed 2 bases, with 7 bases lying between them. CDR3 amino acids: CASHWDYAEQFF. Partial CDR3 DNA: TGTGCTAGCCACTGGGACTATGCT.

About this clone: All gene names here are mouse names. Read data end 4 residues before the CDR3 end; the end is taken from the germline J gene. The chain couples TRBV13-2 to TRBJ2-4; weak D call: TRBD2 (5 bases). Germline lookup yields CDR1 NNHNN and CDR2 SYGAGS (reference sequence). There are 14 residues in the CDR3. V lost 2 bases and J 0 bases, leaving 7 bases between the germline ends. The covered CDR3 bases are TGTGCCAGCGGTGACTGGGCGAGTCAAAAC. It encodes CASGDWASQN. From start to end, the CDR3 is CASGDWASQNTLYF.

In regard to this clone: Gene names are the mouse ones. The CDR3 goes on 4 residues after the read ends, and that part is filled in from the germline J gene. V and J are TRBV14 and TRBJ2-5; TRBD2 aligns across 8 bases. CDR1 is SGHDT, CDR2 FRDEAV, per germline. The CDR3 runs to 14 residues. Partial CDR3 DNA: TGTGCCAGCAGTACGGGGGGGCGCGAAGAC. Amino acids: CASSTGGRED. In full, the CDR3 reads CASSTGGREDTQYF.

The table lists this clone with many counts. Mouse names are used for the genes. From the germline J gene comes the end of the CDR3, since the read stops 4 residues before it. V and J are TRBV17 and TRBJ2-5; D is perhaps TRBD2 (5 bases). This CDR3 contains 17 residues. CDR1 and CDR2 (germline): MNHDT, YYDKIL. Between the trimmed V and J ends, which lost 0 bases and 0 bases, there was a span of 13 bases. CDR3 bases read: TGTGCTAGCAGTAGAGATCTCCCGCTGGGTAACCAAGAC. Amino acids: CASSRDLPLGNQD. In full, the CDR3 is CASSRDLPLGNQDTQYF.

This clone was counted many times. Gene and germline names: mouse. Read sequence stops 4 residues before the CDR3 end, and the germline J gene provides the missing end. The chain joins TRBV19 to TRBJ1-2; TRBD1 matches 8 bases. The V segment lost 4 bases and the J segment 2 bases; nucleotides outside the gene matches: 4. The CDR3 sequence is 14 residues long. The germline V gene encodes CDR1 FNHDT and CDR2 SITEND (reference sequence). The CDR3 bases that were read are TGTGCCAGCAGTCGGGACAGGAAGAACTCC. This codes for CASSRDRKNS. The whole CDR3 sequence is CASSRDRKNSDYTF.